The 9 T cell receptor beta chains presented below share a single source sample, sequenced in a study of shared clonotypes between healthy human individuals. Sequenced by immunoSEQ multiplex PCR; TCRdb stores in-frame clones only, minus some. The sample carries 1,100,000 or so clones, around 78% recorded once. The sequencing input was memory CD4+ T cells from PBMCs. Subset defined: CD45RA-negative fraction. These receptors came from a man between 18 and 29 years old in good health. Some clones in this sample may be carry-over from other donors' samples.

The rearrangement joins TRBV5-5 to TRBJ2-5; either TRBD1 or TRBD2 may fit D (5 bases each). Germline CDR1 is SGHKS and CDR2 is YYEKEE (reference sequence). The length of the CDR3 is 14 residues. V lost 4 bases and J 2 bases, leaving 12 bases between the germline ends. DNA of the CDR3: TGTGCCAGCAGCAGTTGGGACGGGCAAGAGACCCAGTACTTC. Residues: CASSSWDGQETQYF.

The CDR3 region is CASSPSQVNQPQHF. In DNA, the CDR3 is TGTGCCAGCTCACCATCCCAGGTAAATCAGCCCCAGCATTTT. The chain recombines TRBV18 with TRBJ1-5; the D is unclear. V was clipped by 2 bases and J by 4 bases, with 9 bases between them. The CDR3 is made up of 14 amino acids. The V gene's germline CDR1 is KGHSH and CDR2 LQKENI. Variable domain in full (rest from reference TRBV18 and TRBJ1-5): NAGVMQNPRHLVRRRGQEARLRCSPMKGHSHVYWYRQLPEEGLKFMVYLQKENIIDESGMPKERFSAEFPKEGPSILRIQQVVRGDSAAYFCASSPSQVNQPQHFGDGTRLSIL.

This clone was counted once. CDR3 sequence (DNA): TGTGCCAGCAGTTCCTTTAACGGAGGGGGGCAGTATTTT. Its protein product is CASSSFNGGGQYF. The chain combines TRBV27 with TRBJ2-3; D could derive from TRBD1 or TRBD2 (6 bases each). Germline assignment: CDR1 MNHEY and CDR2 SMNVEV (reference sequence). V lost 4 bases and J lost 11, with 16 bases in between. This CDR3 has 13 residues.

This clone was seen more than once but under ten times. The V and J genes are TRBV9 and TRBJ2-2, with 11 positions matching TRBD2. The CDR3 consists of 19 residues. V trimming: 3 bases; J trimming: 0 bases; junction bases outside the gene matches: 10. The germline V gene encodes CDR1 SGDLS and CDR2 YYNGEE. The CDR3, as DNA: TGTGCCAGCAGCGGACCCGGGACTAGCGGAGGGTCGAACACCGGGGAGCTGTTTTTT. This gives the protein CASSGPGTSGGSNTGELFF.

The genes are TRBV15 and TRBJ2-6, with D perhaps assigned TRBD1 or TRBD2 (5 bases each). CDR3 length equals 18 residues. Per germline, CDR1 LNHNV and CDR2 YYDKDF (reference sequence). Trimming removed 0 bases at V and 0 bases at J, with 12 bases between. The chain's CDR3 is CATSREGELSSGANVLTF. CDR3 in DNA: TGTGCCACCAGCAGAGAAGGGGAGTTGAGCTCTGGGGCCAACGTCCTGACTTTC.

This chain joins TRBV19 and TRBJ2-7; the D gene is possibly TRBD2 (5 bases). CDR1 is LNHDA and CDR2 is SQIVND in the germline V gene (reference sequence). The CDR3 spans 12 residues. The V end was cut by 5 bases, the J end by 6 bases, with 11 bases between. The DNA for the CDR3 is TGTGCCAGTAGTGTCCGAGGAGGCGAGCAGTACTTC. Amino acids: CASSVRGGEQYF.

V gene TRBV6-5 combines with J gene TRBJ1-5; 8 nucleotides agree with TRBD1. The CDR3 contains 14 residues. V lost 8 bases to trimming and J lost 2 bases; unmatched junction nucleotides: 5. The germline CDR1 and CDR2 sequences are MNHEY and SVGAGI. The chain's CDR3 is CASGGQGGNQPQHF. CDR3 nucleotides: TGTGCCAGCGGAGGACAGGGAGGCAATCAGCCCCAGCATTTT.

About this clone itself: Different DNA sequences within this sample yield the same CDR3. The rearrangement joins TRBV5-8 to TRBJ1-5, with D uncertain. This CDR3 spans 13 amino acids. V shed 3 bases and J shed 4 bases, with 8 bases lying between them. Germline CDR1 is SGHTS and CDR2 is YDEGEE. The CDR3 DNA is TGTGCCAGCAGCTCCGGACTTAATCAGCCCCAGCATTTT. The encoded protein is CASSSGLNQPQHF.

This chain uses TRBV7-5 with TRBJ1-1; the table's D gene call, TRBD1, was not cross checked with the DNA. TRBV7-5 is a known pseudogene. The CDR3 contains 13 residues. The DNA for the CDR3 is TGTGTCAGAAGCTCGGGACAGGGCACTGAAGCTTTCTTT. This gives the protein CVRSSGQGTEAFF.